Below are 20 T cell receptor beta chains sequenced from a single sample in a study of blood T cell repertoires in COVID-19. Measured with immunoSEQ multiplex PCR; TCRdb has only the in-frame clones, and not every one. The sample includes around 150,000 clones, around 80% of them seen just once. The sample consisted of peripheral blood. Every receptor here comes from a man in his 60s with acute or convalescent COVID-19.

The rearrangement joins TRBV5-4 to TRBJ2-6; 8 nucleotides agree with TRBD1. J gave up 0 bases and V 2 bases, and 7 bases lay outside the gene matches. This CDR3 comprises 18 residues. CDR1 SGHNT and CDR2 YYREEE come from the germline V gene (reference sequence). In DNA, the CDR3 is TGTGCCAGCAGCTTCGGGACAGGAGGGACCTCTGGGGCCAACGTCCTGACTTTC. The encoded protein is CASSFGTGGTSGANVLTF.

V and J are TRBV7-8 and TRBJ2-1; TRBD2 aligns across 7 bases. Germline V gives CDR1 SGHVS, CDR2 FQNEAQ. The junction had 6 bases not matched to a gene; V was cut back by 0 bases and J by 7 bases. This CDR3 region has 15 residues. The DNA of the CDR3 is TGTGCCAGCAGCTTAGCGGGAGGGAGGGCGAATGAGCAGTTCTTC. It codes for CASSLAGGRANEQFF. The complete variable domain, with remaining parts taken from reference TRBV7-8 and TRBJ2-1, reads GAGVSQSPRYKVAKRGQDVALRCDPISGHVSLFWYQQALGQGPEFLTYFQNEAQLDKSGLPSDRFFAERPEGSVSTLKIQRTQQEDSAVYLCASSLAGGRANEQFFGPGTRLTVL.

This clone came up once. The CDR3 region has the DNA TGTGCCATCAGTGAGCCGGGACAGGGTACCGGGGAGCTGTTTTTT. Residues: CAISEPGQGTGELFF. The V gene is TRBV10-3, the J gene TRBJ2-2, with 9 bases identical to TRBD1. The CDR3 has 15 amino acids. Losses at the gene ends were 2 bases for V and 5 bases for J; bases not matched to a gene: 3. The V gene's germline CDR1 is ENHRY and CDR2 SYGVKD.

The rearrangement links TRBV18 to TRBJ2-3; 14 nucleotides line up with TRBD2. CDR1 and CDR2 from the germline V gene are KGHSH and LQKENI. The CDR3 loop spans 16 amino acids. J lost 2 bases, V lost 4 bases, and 2 bases had no gene match. The CDR3 nucleotides read TGTGCCAGCTCACAGGGACTAGCGGGAGCCACAGATACGCAGTATTTT. It encodes CASSQGLAGATDTQYF.

The chain has TRBV10-1 and TRBJ2-3; no firm D call. Germline V gene lookup returns CDR1 WNHNN and CDR2 SYGVQD (reference sequence). This CDR3 is built from 13 residues. Trimming pared 2 bases from V and 2 bases from J, leaving 5 bases between. CDR3 region: CASSEDSTDTQYF. The CDR3 region has the DNA TGCGCCAGCAGTGAGGACTCCACAGATACGCAGTATTTT.

The chain combines TRBV7-2 with TRBJ2-7; D is uncertain. This CDR3 region has 14 residues. Germline lookup yields CDR1 SGHTA and CDR2 FQGNSA. With 1 base removed from V and 6 bases from J, the gap between germline ends came to 13 bases. CDR3 bases: TGTGCCAGCAGCTTAGGCGTTAGTTGGGCCGAGCAGTACTTC. Its translation: CASSLGVSWAEQYF.

J is TRBJ2-7 and V is TRBV11-3; 8 nucleotides line up with TRBD2. After removal of 6 bases from V and 6 bases from J, the junction contained 10 bases not matched to a gene. The CDR3 extends over 14 amino acids. The V gene's germline CDR1 is SGHNT and CDR2 YENEEA. CDR3 in DNA: TGTGCCAGCAGTCGGGGGGGAGATCAAGCCGAGCAGTACTTC. As protein: CASSRGGDQAEQYF.

This clone was counted many times. This chain uses TRBV7-8 with TRBJ2-7; tentative D call: TRBD1 (6 bases). The V gene's germline CDR1 is SGHVS and CDR2 FQNEAQ. Trimming took 2 bases from V and 7 from J, leaving 12 bases between them. CDR3 length: 13 amino acids. The CDR3 here is CASSLLTGSEQYF. As DNA, the CDR3 is TGTGCCAGCAGCTTATTAACAGGGAGTGAGCAGTACTTC.

The CDR3 sequence is CASSPGTDLTYEQYF. CDR3 DNA sequence: TGTGCCAGCAGCCCCGGGACAGATCTTACCTACGAGCAGTACTTC. The chain links TRBV28 to TRBJ2-7; 7 bases align to TRBD1. The ends lost 6 bases at V and 2 bases at J; junction bases unmatched: 10. The CDR3 loop spans 15 amino acids. Germline V gene data show CDR1 as MDHEN and CDR2 as SYDVKM.

V gene TRBV30 combines with J gene TRBJ2-7, with 8 bases lining up with TRBD1. CDR1 is GTSNPN, CDR2 SVGIG, per germline (reference sequence). CDR3 length: 14 residues. V trimming: 2 bases; J trimming: 3 bases; junction bases outside the gene matches: 6. Written as DNA, the CDR3 is TGTGCCTGGAGTCCATGGACAGGGCTCTACGAGCAGTACTTC. Protein: CAWSPWTGLYEQYF.

This clone turned up a few times. V is TRBV11-2 and J is TRBJ2-5; the match to TRBD2 covers 14 bases. After removal of 5 bases from V and 5 bases from J, the junction contained 7 bases not matched to a gene. The CDR3 length is 16 residues. Germline CDR1 SGHAT, CDR2 FQNNGV. The CDR3 protein is CASSQGLAGGRETQYF. The DNA of the CDR3 is TGTGCCAGCAGCCAAGGACTAGCGGGAGGACGGGAGACCCAGTACTTC. Drawing the rest from reference TRBV11-2 and TRBJ2-5, the complete variable domain is EAGVAQSPRYKIIEKRQSVAFWCNPISGHATLYWYQQILGQGPKLLIQFQNNGVVDDSQLPKDRFSAERLKGVDSTLKIQPAKLEDSAVYLCASSQGLAGGRETQYFGPGTRLLVL.

The rearrangement joins TRBV10-2 to TRBJ1-5; 7 nucleotides align to TRBD1. Unmatched junction bases numbered 6, after V lost 7 bases and J lost 3 bases. The CDR3 length is 14 residues. Germline CDR1 WSHSY, CDR2 SAAADI. DNA for the CDR3: TGCGCCAGCACTTTAGGGGGCTTCAATCAGCCCCAGCATTTT. Its protein product is CASTLGGFNQPQHF.

CDR3: CASSILGQQPQHF. The CDR3 DNA sequence: TGTGCCAGTAGTATCCTTGGGCAACAGCCCCAGCATTTT. The V call is TRBV19, the J call TRBJ1-5; D not certain. Per germline, CDR1 LNHDA and CDR2 SQIVND (reference sequence). Trimming stripped 3 bases from V and 7 bases from J, with 10 bases between. The CDR3 extends over 13 amino acids.

The chain carries TRBV7-3 and TRBJ2-1; 7 bases fit TRBD2. The CDR3 loop spans 14 amino acids. Trimming removed 5 bases from V and 8 bases from J; junction bases left unmatched: 9. CDR1 is SGHTA and CDR2 is FQGTGA in the germline V gene. Here the CDR3 DNA reads TGTGCCAGCAGCGCAGCGGGAACGCGGGATGAGCAGTTCTTC. Protein product: CASSAAGTRDEQFF. Drawing the rest from reference TRBV7-3 and TRBJ2-1, the complete variable domain is GAGVSQTPSNKVTEKGKYVELRCDPISGHTALYWYRQSLGQGPEFLIYFQGTGAADDSGLPNDRFFAVRPEGSVSTLKIQRTERGDSAVYLCASSAAGTRDEQFFGPGTRLTVL.

The V gene is TRBV9, the J gene TRBJ2-1; 8 nucleotides line up with TRBD2. J was trimmed by 8 bases and V by 0 bases; bases with no gene match: 4. Germline V CDR1 and CDR2: SGDLS, YYNGEE. The CDR3 extends over 14 amino acids. CDR3 in amino acids: CASSVASGSHEQFF. CDR3 DNA: TGTGCCAGCAGCGTAGCGAGCGGGAGCCATGAGCAGTTCTTC.

The chain links TRBV27 to TRBJ2-5; 7 positions agree with TRBD2. The V and J ends lost 3 bases and 5 bases, in that order; junction bases with no gene match: 6. The CDR3 has 14 residues. Germline-derived CDR1 and CDR2 are MNHEY and SMNVEV (reference sequence). The CDR3 region has the DNA TGTGCCAGCAGTTTGGGGCGGGGAGGGGAGACCCAGTACTTC. This translates into CASSLGRGGETQYF.

The chain employs TRBV7-9 and TRBJ2-7; TRBD1 is a possible D gene (6 bases). CDR3 length: 12 residues. The germline CDR1 and CDR2 sequences are SEHNR and FQNEAQ (reference sequence). Trimming removed 5 bases from V and 4 bases from J, with 9 bases in between. The CDR3 sequence: CASSTRGYEQYF. The CDR3 nucleotides read TGTGCCAGCAGCACCAGGGGTTACGAGCAGTACTTC.

The V gene is TRBV10-1, the J gene TRBJ2-7; 9 nucleotides line up with TRBD1. Germline V gene sequence: CDR1 WNHNN, CDR2 SYGVQD (reference sequence). The CDR3 length is 15 residues. Trimming at V came to 1 base and at J to 4 bases, leaving 5 bases not matched to a gene. The CDR3 DNA reads TGCGCCAGCAGTGAGTGGACAGGGGCCCCTTACGAGCAGTACTTC. It encodes CASSEWTGAPYEQYF.

The sample holds a few counts of this clone. V gene TRBV4-1 combines with J gene TRBJ1-2; D is undetermined. V dropped 0 bases and J dropped 4 bases, with 9 bases sitting between them. CDR3 length: 14 residues. Germline V CDR1 and CDR2: MGHRA, YSYEKL. For the CDR3, the DNA is TGCGCCAGCAGCCAAGAGACTGTTTTCTATGGCTACACCTTC. Residues: CASSQETVFYGYTF.

The chain combines TRBV29-1 with TRBJ2-1; 7 nucleotides align to TRBD2. This CDR3 has 15 amino acids. V gave up 0 bases and J gave up 4 bases; unmatched junction bases: 6. The germline CDR1 and CDR2 sequences are SQVTM and ANQGSEA. This CDR3 is CSVEEASGMYNEQFF. Written as DNA, the CDR3 is TGCAGCGTTGAAGAGGCAAGCGGGATGTACAATGAGCAGTTCTTC.